The 20 T cell receptor beta chains listed next were all sequenced from one sample in a study of blood T cell repertoires in COVID-19. Measured with immunoSEQ multiplex PCR; TCRdb has only the in-frame clones, and not every one. Of 200,000 to 250,000 clones listed, approximately 81% are singletons. Sequencing was carried out using peripheral blood. Receptors were obtained from an older woman who had recovered from COVID-19.

This sequence joins TRBV25-1 and TRBJ2-5, with 12 bases matching TRBD2. CDR1 MGHDK and CDR2 SYGVNS come from the germline V gene. This CDR3 is built from 15 residues. The V segment lost 2 bases and the J segment 4 bases; nucleotides outside the gene matches: 2. The CDR3 sequence: CASSETGLAGETQYF. The DNA of the CDR3 is TGTGCCAGCAGTGAAACGGGACTAGCGGGAGAGACCCAGTACTTC.

V is TRBV28 and J is TRBJ1-2; the D is unclear. Trimming cost V 5 bases and J 7 bases, with 11 bases left between them. This CDR3 spans 12 amino acids. The germline V gene has CDR1 MDHEN and CDR2 SYDVKM. The CDR3 DNA follows: TGTGCCAGCAGTGCCCCTGAGGTTGGCTACACCTTC. As protein: CASSAPEVGYTF.

The CDR3 sequence is CASRPEPYEQYF. DNA for the CDR3: TGTGCCAGCAGGCCAGAACCCTACGAGCAGTACTTC. This chain links TRBV25-1 with TRBJ2-7; D remains ambiguous. Trimming stripped 6 bases from V and 2 bases from J, with 8 bases between. CDR3 size: 12 residues. The germline CDR1 and CDR2 sequences are MGHDK and SYGVNS.

This clone was counted a single time. This sequence joins TRBV2 and TRBJ1-5, with 9 bases matching TRBD1. Per germline, CDR1 SNHLY and CDR2 FYNNEI. After removal of 6 bases from V and 2 bases from J, the junction contained 2 bases not matched to a gene. CDR3 size: 14 residues. CDR3 sequence reads: CASRRTGGNQPQHF. Here the CDR3 DNA reads TGTGCCAGCAGGAGGACAGGGGGCAATCAGCCCCAGCATTTT.

This chain uses TRBV7-2 with TRBJ2-7, with 7 bases that match TRBD2. CDR1 and CDR2 (germline): SGHTA, FQGNSA. With 4 bases clipped from V and 6 bases from J, the junction kept 6 bases outside the gene matches. This CDR3 contains 13 residues. The CDR3 loop reads CASSSGRRREQYF. The CDR3 nucleotides are TGTGCCAGCAGCTCCGGGAGGAGGCGCGAGCAGTACTTC.

Regarding this clone: No DNA is shown, since the ends of the CDR3 on it are uncertain; the CDR3 is the one TCRdb lists. The chain has TRBV27 and TRBJ1-2; the table's D call, TRBD1, was not checked against the DNA. CDR1 MNHEY and CDR2 SMNVEV come from the germline V gene (reference sequence). Counting both end residues, the CDR3 totals 15 amino acids. CDR3: CASSTSEGAFFGYTF.

This clone was counted once. The CDR3 DNA sequence: TGTGCCAGCAGTGAGGTGACCGGGGGTGGCTACACCTTC. Protein product: CASSEVTGGGYTF. J is TRBJ1-2 and V is TRBV2, with D possibly TRBD1 on 5 matching bases. This CDR3 comprises 13 residues. The germline V gene has CDR1 SNHLY and CDR2 FYNNEI. The V and J ends lost 3 bases and 7 bases respectively, with 12 bases between them.

The chain combines TRBV5-6 with TRBJ2-7; D gene uncertain. CDR3 length: 12 residues. The germline V gene encodes CDR1 SGHDT and CDR2 YYEEEE. The V end was cut by 1 base, the J end by 3 bases, with 5 bases between. The CDR3 protein is CASSLFHYEQYF. The CDR3, as DNA: TGTGCCAGCAGCTTGTTCCACTACGAGCAGTACTTC.

The genes are TRBV4-3 and TRBJ2-4; 8 bases are a match to TRBD2. This CDR3 spans 15 amino acids. Per the germline V gene, CDR1 is LGHNA and CDR2 is YSLEER. V lost 4 bases, J lost 6 bases, and 8 bases stayed unmatched. CDR3 region: CASSLDPGGANIQYF. CDR3 sequence (DNA): TGCGCCAGCAGCCTTGACCCGGGGGGGGCAAACATTCAGTACTTC.

The genes are TRBV6-1 and TRBJ2-7; 9 nucleotides align to TRBD1. V shed 5 bases, J shed 3 bases, and the junction held 5 bases outside the gene matches. Germline CDR1 MNHNS, CDR2 SASEGT. This CDR3 spans 14 amino acids. The CDR3, as DNA: TGTGCCAGCAGTCAGGACAGGGGAGGCTACGAGCAGTACTTC. Encoded protein: CASSQDRGGYEQYF.

This clone was seen a few times. The CDR3 coding sequence is TGCGCCAGCAGCTTTGCTAGCGGGGGCGAGACCCAGTACTTC. This codes for CASSFASGGETQYF. V is TRBV5-1 and J is TRBJ2-5; 10 nucleotides align to TRBD2. The germline CDR1 and CDR2 sequences are SGHRS and YFSETQ. Trimming cost V 2 bases and J 5 bases; bases outside gene matches: 3. This CDR3 has 14 amino acids. The full variable domain, rest sourced from reference TRBV5-1 and TRBJ2-5, is KAGVTQTPRYLIKTRGQQVTLSCSPISGHRSVSWYQQTPGQGLQFLFEYFSETQRNKGNFPGRFSGRQFSNSRSEMNVSTLELGDSALYLCASSFASGGETQYFGPGTRLLVL.

V is TRBV6-6 and J is TRBJ1-6, with 9 nucleotides matching TRBD1. J was trimmed by 0 bases and V by 5 bases; bases with no gene match: 5. The CDR3 is 17 residues long. Germline values: CDR1 MNHNY, CDR2 SVGAGI (reference sequence). CDR3 protein: CASSRTGGSSYNSPLHF. The CDR3 nucleotides are TGTGCCAGCAGTCGTACAGGGGGCAGCTCCTATAATTCACCCCTCCACTTT.

The chain employs TRBV2 and TRBJ1-2; 12 bases align to TRBD1. J was trimmed by 7 bases and V by 7 bases; bases with no gene match: 10. The CDR3 has 15 amino acids. Germline loops: CDR1 SNHLY, CDR2 FYNNEI. The CDR3 DNA reads as TGTGCCAGCACCGGGGGGACAGGGGGCTACGTTGGCTACACCTTC. This encodes CASTGGTGGYVGYTF. Full variable domain (missing parts from reference TRBV2 and TRBJ1-2): EPEVTQTPSHQVTQMGQEVILRCVPISNHLYFYWYRQILGQKVEFLVSFYNNEISEKSEIFDDQFSVERPDGSNFTLKIRSTKLEDSAMYFCASTGGTGGYVGYTFGSGTRLTVV.

This chain uses TRBV4-3 with TRBJ1-2; D may be TRBD1 (6 bases). This CDR3 is built from 16 residues. Per the germline V gene, CDR1 is LGHNA and CDR2 is YSLEER. Trimming took 0 bases from V and 5 from J, leaving 16 bases between them. The CDR3 DNA sequence: TGCGCCAGCAGCCAAGAGTTTCAGGGGCAAATGTATGGCTACACCTTC. Residues: CASSQEFQGQMYGYTF.

The chain has TRBV3-1 (or the pseudogene TRBV3-2) and TRBJ1-2, with 9 positions matching TRBD1. J lost 6 bases, V lost 4 bases, and 9 bases had no gene match. CDR1 LGHDT and CDR2 YNNKEL come from the germline V gene (reference sequence). The CDR3 contains 15 residues. The CDR3 sequence: CASSLGQGWADGYTF. CDR3 sequence (DNA): TGTGCCAGCAGCCTGGGACAGGGTTGGGCGGATGGCTACACCTTC.

The genes are TRBV29-1 and TRBJ1-2; no firm D call. Trimming removed 8 bases from V and 6 bases from J, with 13 bases in between. The CDR3 has 11 amino acids. CDR1 SQVTM and CDR2 ANQGSEA come from the germline V gene. The CDR3 region is CSYRQEDGYTF. The CDR3 DNA reads TGCAGCTACCGCCAGGAGGATGGCTACACCTTC.

This sequence joins TRBV15 and TRBJ1-4, with 8 bases that match TRBD1. The V and J ends lost 2 bases and 4 bases, in that order; junction bases with no gene match: 6. Germline V CDR1 and CDR2: LNHNV, YYDKDF (reference sequence). The CDR3 is 16 amino acids. CDR3 in amino acids: CATSRIQGGGNEKLFF. The CDR3 region has the DNA TGTGCCACCAGCAGAATACAGGGGGGCGGTAATGAAAAACTGTTTTTT.

Remarks on this clone: This CDR3 is missing its conserved last phenylalanine or tryptophan, likely due to a read error. The DNA is left out, because the CDR3 cannot be placed on it with certainty; the CDR3 is given as TCRdb lists it. V usage is TRBV21-1 and J usage is TRBJ2-4; the D call of TRBD1 is as the table states it, not checked on the DNA. TRBV21-1 is designated a pseudogene. The CDR3 has 12 amino acids, counting both end residues. The CDR3 loop reads CASSDPPGQGCL.

The chain is built from TRBV5-1 and TRBJ2-5; perhaps TRBD2 as D (7 bases). V lost 4 bases to trimming and J lost 3 bases, with 25 bases between them. Per the germline V gene, CDR1 is SGHRS and CDR2 is YFSETQ. The CDR3 covers 18 residues. The CDR3 region has the DNA TGCGCCAGCAGCCGCCGCCCCCTTGCGGGGGCCAGGAAAGAGACCCAGTACTTC. This codes for CASSRRPLAGARKETQYF.

The gene calls are TRBV6-2 or TRBV6-3 and TRBJ2-6, with D uncertain. The CDR3 sequence is 15 residues long. V was clipped by 5 bases and J by 0 bases, with 8 bases between them. The V gene's germline CDR1 is MNHEY and CDR2 SVGEGT. This chain's CDR3 is CASSPPSSGANVLTF. The CDR3 coding sequence is TGTGCCAGCAGTCCCCCGAGCTCTGGGGCCAACGTCCTGACTTTC.